This T cell receptor (beta chain) was obtained from a study of T cell responses to AZD1222 COVID-19 vaccine. General study points: After the peak T cell response, and only then, were repertoires sampled. Spike-wide vaccine-associated CD4 TCRs dominated at 160-218 and 743-854. Clonal diversity may have been underestimated, and the donors were mostly white British, with more females than males.

Details on this clone: Its specificity is unknown.

Trimming cost V 0 bases and J 8 bases, with 13 bases left between them. Germline-derived CDR1 and CDR2 are MNHEY and SVGAGI. This CDR3 spans 14 amino acids. Repertoires were generated with immunoSEQ multiplex PCR, while TCRdb's copy carries only in-frame clones and drops some. The sample consists of about 49,000 clones, roughly three quarters of them appearing once. The receptor was derived from an adult in good health. J is TRBJ1-1 and V is TRBV6-5; D is perhaps TRBD1 (6 bases). The material sequenced was peripheral blood, taken on day 0 of MenACWY control vaccination. CDR3 in amino acids: CASSYSVPGAEAFF. The DNA for the CDR3 is TGTGCCAGCAGTTACTCTGTTCCAGGGGCAGAAGCTTTCTTT.